A single sample gave rise to the 3 T cell receptor beta chains below, sequenced in a study of blood T cell repertoires in COVID-19. The method was immunoSEQ multiplex PCR; TCRdb's version includes in-frame clones alone and lacks a portion of them. The sample shows around 60,000 clones, 75% to 95% of them seen only once. Sequences were obtained from peripheral blood. Source of these receptors: a man aged 55-75 years with acute or convalescent COVID-19.

The rearrangement links TRBV6-2 or TRBV6-3 to TRBJ2-2; TRBD2 agrees at 12 bases. The V gene end was trimmed by 2 bases and the J gene end by 4 bases; junction bases not matched to a gene: 11. The CDR3 has 19 amino acids. Germline V CDR1 and CDR2: MNHEY, SVGEGT. Written as DNA, the CDR3 is TGTGCCAGCAGTTACCCTTCTAGCGGGAGGGCCCGGGTCACCGGGGAGCTGTTTTTT. Translating it yields CASSYPSSGRARVTGELFF.

The chain has TRBV7-2 and TRBJ2-5, with D perhaps matching TRBD2 (5 bases). CDR1 SGHTA and CDR2 FQGNSA come from the germline V gene. Trimming stripped 4 bases from V and 5 bases from J, with 5 bases between. CDR3 length: 11 residues. CDR3 sequence (DNA): TGTGCCAGCAGCTCGGGGGAGACCCAGTACTTC. Translation gives CASSSGETQYF.

V is TRBV19 and J is TRBJ2-3, with 10 nucleotides matching TRBD2. This CDR3 comprises 16 residues. Trimming removed 2 bases from V and 4 bases from J; junction bases left unmatched: 6. Per germline, CDR1 LNHDA and CDR2 SQIVND (reference sequence). This CDR3 reads CASSISPSGSADTQYF. The CDR3 DNA reads TGTGCCAGTAGTATATCCCCTAGCGGGAGCGCAGATACGCAGTATTTT.